The present T cell receptor (beta chain) was sequenced within a study of siplizumab effects on memory and regulatory T cells. V dropped 0 bases and J dropped 0 bases, with 16 bases sitting between them. Per germline, CDR1 SGDLS and CDR2 YYNGEE. The CDR3 has 17 amino acids. Overall study findings and caveats: Among sequences traceable to unstimulated CD4+ memory cells, alloreactive ones were significantly reduced by siplizumab.

Regarding this clone: Its antigen remains unidentified.

Clones were sequenced by immunoSEQ multiplex PCR, and TCRdb holds only the in-frame ones, with some missing. Among over 80,000 clones listed, about 87% were seen once. The receptor was derived from a human donor in good health. The sequenced material came from Tregs sorted from blood. V usage is TRBV9 and J usage is TRBJ2-7; tentatively, D is TRBD2 (5 bases). The CDR3 loop reads CASSVGPVIGSSYEQYF. In DNA form, the CDR3 reads TGTGCCAGCAGCGTAGGGCCCGTGATAGGGAGCTCCTACGAGCAGTACTTC.